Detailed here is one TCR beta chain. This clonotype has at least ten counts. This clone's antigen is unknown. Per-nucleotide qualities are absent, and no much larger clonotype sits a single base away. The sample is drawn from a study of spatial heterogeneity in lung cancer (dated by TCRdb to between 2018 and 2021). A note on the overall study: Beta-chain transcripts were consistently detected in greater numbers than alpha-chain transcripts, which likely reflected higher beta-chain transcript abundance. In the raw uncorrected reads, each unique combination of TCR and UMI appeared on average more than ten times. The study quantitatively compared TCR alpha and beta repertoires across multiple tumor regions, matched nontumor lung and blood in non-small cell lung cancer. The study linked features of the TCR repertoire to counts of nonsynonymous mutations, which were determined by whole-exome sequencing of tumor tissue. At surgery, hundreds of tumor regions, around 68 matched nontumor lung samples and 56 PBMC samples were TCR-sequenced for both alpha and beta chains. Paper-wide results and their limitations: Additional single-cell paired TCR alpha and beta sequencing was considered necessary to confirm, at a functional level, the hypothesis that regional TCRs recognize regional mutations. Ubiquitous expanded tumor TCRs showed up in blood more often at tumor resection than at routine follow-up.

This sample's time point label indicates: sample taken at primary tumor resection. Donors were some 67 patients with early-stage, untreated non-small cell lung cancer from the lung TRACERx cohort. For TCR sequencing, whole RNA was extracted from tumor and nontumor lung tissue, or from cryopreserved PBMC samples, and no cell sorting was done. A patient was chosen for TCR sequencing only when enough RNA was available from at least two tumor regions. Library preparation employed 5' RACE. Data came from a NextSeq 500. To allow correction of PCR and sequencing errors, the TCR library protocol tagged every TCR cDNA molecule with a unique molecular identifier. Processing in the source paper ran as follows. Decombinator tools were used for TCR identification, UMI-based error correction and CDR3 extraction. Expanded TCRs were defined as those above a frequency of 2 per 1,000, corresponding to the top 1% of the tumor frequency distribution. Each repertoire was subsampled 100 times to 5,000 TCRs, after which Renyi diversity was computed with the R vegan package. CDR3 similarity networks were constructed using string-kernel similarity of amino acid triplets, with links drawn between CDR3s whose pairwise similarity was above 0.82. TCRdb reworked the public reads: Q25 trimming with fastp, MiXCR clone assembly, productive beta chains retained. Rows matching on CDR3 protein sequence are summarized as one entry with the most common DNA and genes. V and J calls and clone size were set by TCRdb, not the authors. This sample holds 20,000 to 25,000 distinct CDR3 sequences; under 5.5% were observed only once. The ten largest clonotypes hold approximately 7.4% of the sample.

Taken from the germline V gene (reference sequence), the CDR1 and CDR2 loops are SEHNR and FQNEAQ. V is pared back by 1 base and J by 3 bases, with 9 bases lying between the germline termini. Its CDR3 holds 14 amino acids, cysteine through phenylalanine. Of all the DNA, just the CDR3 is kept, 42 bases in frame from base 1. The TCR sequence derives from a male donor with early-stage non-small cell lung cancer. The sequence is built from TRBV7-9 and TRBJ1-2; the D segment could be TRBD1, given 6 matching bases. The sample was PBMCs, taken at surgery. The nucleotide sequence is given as TGTGCCAGCAGCTTAGTCGGACAGTACTATGGCTACACCTTC. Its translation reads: CASSLVGQYYGYTF.